Sequencing of this T cell receptor (beta chain) was carried out in a study of OX40 agonist ivuxolimab in advanced cancers. Study-level information: The mean age was about 57 years, ranging from about 23 to 85, with over 70% of participants male.

Method: immunoSEQ multiplex PCR; TCRdb's copy keeps in-frame clones and lacks some. The data show about 45,000 clones, 80% to 90% seen once. The length of the CDR3 is 16 residues. The V end lost 1 base, the J end lost 0 bases, and 12 bases lay between the germline ends. CDR1 is SGDLS and CDR2 is YYNGEE in the germline V gene. This specimen was CD4+ or CD8+ T cells sorted from blood, taken in a trial of the OX40 agonist ivuxolimab. The chain joins TRBV9 to TRBJ2-3; D may be TRBD2 (6 bases). This TCR came from an adult with an advanced solid tumor such as melanoma, head and neck, liver or kidney cancer. CDR3 loop: CASSVMGGASTDTQYF. The CDR3 nucleotides read TGTGCCAGCAGCGTAATGGGGGGAGCGAGCACAGATACGCAGTATTTT.